The 28 T cell receptor beta chains in this list originate from one sample, sequenced in a study of radiation and T cells in renal cell carcinoma. Time point in this sample: blood 2 weeks post-SBRT. As for treatment: 15 Gy SBRT to primary tumor, nephrectomy 4 weeks later. TCRdb keeps only in-frame clones here, not all; method: immunoSEQ multiplex PCR. The repertoire consists of roughly 130,000 clones, with about 81% occurring once and the leading ten covering 1.5% to 2%. This material consisted of blood, taken from a patient whose treatment included radiotherapy and nephrectomy. Receptors were obtained from a woman aged 60-75 years with renal cell carcinoma.

The CDR3 DNA sequence: TGTGCCAGCAGTCAGGTTACAGGGGAAGGAAACACCATATATTTT. Its translation: CASSQVTGEGNTIYF. The gene calls are TRBV6-5 and TRBJ1-3, with 7 bases aligning to TRBD1. V gave up 5 bases and J gave up 4 bases; unmatched junction bases: 8. CDR1 and CDR2 from the germline V gene are MNHEY and SVGAGI. The CDR3 sequence is 15 residues long.

The chain uses TRBV6-5 and TRBJ1-2, with D unclear. Germline CDR1 reads MNHEY; CDR2 reads SVGAGI. CDR3 length equals 12 residues. V was shortened by 6 bases and J by 8 bases, with 13 bases between the two germline ends. The CDR3 sequence is CASRGWEGGYTF. The CDR3 bases are TGTGCCAGCAGAGGGTGGGAAGGCGGCTACACCTTC.

This clone was seen a few times. The J gene is TRBJ1-6, the V gene TRBV6-5, with D maybe TRBD1 (5 bases). Germline V gives CDR1 MNHEY, CDR2 SVGAGI. Trimming removed 6 bases at V and 6 bases at J, with 15 bases between. This CDR3 comprises 15 residues. CDR3 sequence (DNA): TGTGCCAGCAGCACATCGGGGGGGGTTAATTCACCCCTCCACTTT. This encodes CASSTSGGVNSPLHF.

The chain has TRBV6-5 and TRBJ2-5, with D possibly TRBD2 on 6 matching bases. V lost 2 bases and J lost 4, with 14 bases in between. CDR1 is MNHEY, CDR2 SVGAGI, per germline. There are 15 residues in the CDR3. The CDR3 DNA reads TGTGCCAGCAGTTACGAAGTTGGCGGGGCAGAGACCCAGTACTTC. This gives the protein CASSYEVGGAETQYF.

V gene TRBV6-5 combines with J gene TRBJ2-3; D is unresolved. The V and J ends lost 4 bases and 1 base respectively, with 3 bases between them. The V gene's germline CDR1 is MNHEY and CDR2 SVGAGI. There are 12 residues in the CDR3. The CDR3 nucleotides are TGTGCCAGCAGTTCCGGCACAGATACGCAGTATTTT. Amino acid sequence: CASSSGTDTQYF.

Here the CDR3 DNA reads TGTGCCAGCACCCAATACAATGAGCAGTTCTTC. Its protein product is CASTQYNEQFF. This chain connects TRBV6-5 to TRBJ2-1; D gene unclear. Germline V gene sequence: CDR1 MNHEY, CDR2 SVGAGI. Between the trimmed V and J ends, which lost 7 bases and 4 bases, there was a span of 5 bases. The CDR3 is made up of 11 amino acids.

The CDR3 DNA reads TGTGCCAGCAGCTTAGCCCCGGGACAGGGAATCAATTCACCCCTCCACTTT. Encoded protein: CASSLAPGQGINSPLHF. This chain connects TRBV7-9 to TRBJ1-6, with 9 bases that match TRBD1. V lost 0 bases, J lost 7 bases, and 7 bases stayed unmatched. The CDR3 extends over 17 amino acids. Germline V lookup: CDR1 SEHNR, CDR2 FQNEAQ (reference sequence).

This clone was detected a few times. The chain links TRBV5-4 to TRBJ2-3; D not certain. Germline V gene data show CDR1 as SGHNT and CDR2 as YYREEE (reference sequence). This CDR3 spans 11 amino acids. Trimming cost V 1 base and J 6 bases, with 3 bases left between them. The CDR3 DNA is TGTGCCAGCAGCTTGTCGGATACGCAGTATTTT. It yields the protein CASSLSDTQYF.

The chain uses TRBV5-5 and TRBJ2-7, with 9 bases identical to TRBD2. The ends lost 0 bases at V and 2 bases at J; junction bases unmatched: 3. Germline CDR1 reads SGHKS; CDR2 reads YYEKEE (reference sequence). The CDR3 totals 15 residues. The CDR3 reads CASSLGLAGPYEQYF. The CDR3 DNA follows: TGTGCCAGCAGCTTGGGCCTAGCGGGGCCCTACGAGCAGTACTTC.

This chain connects TRBV7-2 to TRBJ1-4; D ambiguous. CDR1 SGHTA and CDR2 FQGNSA come from the germline V gene. Trimming took off 0 bases at V and 3 bases at J, with 17 bases between the two ends. There are 18 residues in the CDR3. CDR3 loop: CASSLALRKDRSNEKLFF. The DNA of the CDR3 is TGTGCCAGCAGCTTAGCGCTTCGGAAAGATAGATCTAATGAAAAACTGTTTTTT.

In its sample, this clone was seen once. The gene calls are TRBV6-5 and TRBJ2-1, with 8 bases identical to TRBD1. In germline, CDR1 is MNHEY, CDR2 SVGAGI. Losses at the gene ends were 5 bases for V and 6 bases for J; bases not matched to a gene: 6. The CDR3 has 14 residues. The CDR3 loop is CASSRQDRANEQFF. The DNA of the CDR3 is TGTGCCAGCAGTAGACAGGACAGGGCCAATGAGCAGTTCTTC.

The chain uses TRBV9 and TRBJ1-2; 9 nucleotides line up with TRBD1. Germline trimming cut 1 base from V and 5 bases from J; bases unmatched to any gene: 6. The CDR3 spans 15 residues. Germline V CDR1 and CDR2: SGDLS, YYNGEE. CDR3 in DNA: TGTGCCAGCAGCGTAACGACAGGGGGAGGATATGGCTACACCTTC. This codes for CASSVTTGGGYGYTF.

As concerns this clone: An end of the junction differs from the germline gene, which may be a read error. The chain has TRBV7-7 and TRBJ2-2; D is possibly TRBD2 (6 bases). Germline V gives CDR1 SSHAT, CDR2 FNYEAQ (reference sequence). The CDR3 runs 15 residues. Here the CDR3 reads CASSLVGGSTGELFF. CDR3 nucleotides: TGTGCTAGCAGCTTAGTCGGGGGTAGCACCGGGGAGCTGTTTTTT.

This clone is categorized as medium-sized (0.01 to 0.1%). Its ends do not fully match the called genes, so a read error is possible. V and J are TRBV7-2 and TRBJ1-4; D call uncertain. Germline-derived CDR1 and CDR2 are SGHTA and FQGNSA. The CDR3 contains 14 residues. The chain's CDR3 is CASSLMGFNQKLFF. Written as DNA, the CDR3 is TGTGCCAGCAGCTTAATGGGATTTAATCAAAAACTGTTTTTT.

This clone has only a few counts. The chain links TRBV5-1 to TRBJ2-7; D not resolved. This CDR3 has 13 residues. Trimming stripped 4 bases from V and 10 bases from J, with 18 bases between. CDR1 is SGHRS, CDR2 YFSETQ, per germline. CDR3 region: CASSGSPEQHQYF. The CDR3 DNA reads TGCGCCAGCAGCGGTAGTCCGGAACAGCACCAGTACTTC.

This clone was counted only a few times. The chain recombines TRBV19 with TRBJ1-3; D gene ambiguous. The V gene's germline CDR1 is LNHDA and CDR2 SQIVND (reference sequence). The CDR3 is made up of 16 amino acids. V was clipped by 5 bases and J by 0 bases, with 14 bases between them. The DNA of the CDR3 is TGTGCCAGTAGTCCAGGACGTCGAAGCTCTGGAAACACCATATATTTT. Protein: CASSPGRRSSGNTIYF.

The rearrangement links TRBV25-1 to TRBJ1-2; 7 bases line up with TRBD1. CDR3 length: 13 residues. The trim removed 7 bases at V and 5 bases at J, leaving 7 bases unmatched. Germline CDR1 is MGHDK and CDR2 is SYGVNS. The CDR3 nucleotides read TGTGCCAGCACTCAGACAGGGAGTTATGGCTACACCTTC. It codes for CASTQTGSYGYTF.

V and J are TRBV5-1 and TRBJ1-1; TRBD1 agrees at 7 bases. In germline, CDR1 is SGHRS, CDR2 YFSETQ. V dropped 2 bases and J dropped 0; count of bases not matched to a gene: 7. This CDR3 spans 16 amino acids. CDR3 loop: CASSFGGTAMNTEAFF. The CDR3 nucleotides are TGCGCCAGCAGCTTCGGAGGGACAGCCATGAACACTGAAGCTTTCTTT.

This chain links TRBV15 with TRBJ2-7; possibly TRBD1 for D (5 bases). Trimming left V 4 bases short and J 0 bases short, with 13 bases between. The germline CDR1 and CDR2 sequences are LNHNV and YYDKDF (reference sequence). The CDR3 is 15 amino acids. The DNA for the CDR3 is TGTGCCACCAGCATTCCCAGGGAAGGCTCCTACGAGCAGTACTTC. It specifies CATSIPREGSYEQYF.

Comment on this clone: Other DNA sequences in this specimen translate into the identical CDR3. The J gene is TRBJ2-2, the V gene TRBV9; 7 bases agree with TRBD1. This CDR3 region has 13 residues. Losses at the gene ends were 4 bases for V and 7 bases for J; bases not matched to a gene: 4. The germline CDR1 and CDR2 sequences are SGDLS and YYNGEE. Written as DNA, the CDR3 is TGTGCCAGCAGCCTACAGGGGATCGGGGAGCTGTTTTTT. Its translation: CASSLQGIGELFF. The full variable domain, rest sourced from reference TRBV9 and TRBJ2-2, is DSGVTQTPKHLITATGQRVTLRCSPRSGDLSVYWYQQSLDQGLQFLIQYYNGEERAKGNILERFSAQQFPDLHSELNLSSLELGDSALYFCASSLQGIGELFFGEGSRLTVL.

CDR3 DNA sequence: TGTGCCAGCAGCTCCGGGACAGGGTACGAGCAGTACTTC. This codes for CASSSGTGYEQYF. The chain joins TRBV7-6 to TRBJ2-7, with TRBD1 matching 9 bases. V dropped 4 bases and J dropped 4; count of bases not matched to a gene: 2. CDR3 length equals 13 residues. Germline V gives CDR1 SGHVS, CDR2 FNYEAQ.

The CDR3 nucleotides read TGCAGCGCCCGCGGAGGTACGAGCACTGAAGCTTTCTTT. Protein sequence: CSARGGTSTEAFF. The chain joins TRBV29-1 to TRBJ1-1; D gene uncertain. The CDR3 is 13 residues long. Germline assignment: CDR1 SQVTM and CDR2 ANQGSEA. V was pared by 7 bases and J by 4 bases, with 16 bases between.

The rearrangement links TRBV9 to TRBJ2-2; TRBD1 aligns across 11 bases. CDR1 is SGDLS, CDR2 YYNGEE, per germline. The CDR3 is made up of 17 amino acids. V lost 3 bases and J lost 6; bases outside the gene matches: 10. CDR3 in DNA: TGTGCCAGCAGCGCCCTTCCGGGACAGGGGGGCTCCGGGGAGCTGTTTTTT. It yields the protein CASSALPGQGGSGELFF.

J is TRBJ2-1 and V is TRBV28, with TRBD1 matching 9 bases. Germline V gene lookup returns CDR1 MDHEN and CDR2 SYDVKM. After removal of 5 bases from V and 4 bases from J, the junction contained 12 bases not matched to a gene. This CDR3 has 17 residues. CDR3 in amino acids: CASSIRRRTGAYNEQFF. The CDR3 region has the DNA TGTGCCAGCAGTATACGCCGTAGGACAGGGGCGTACAATGAGCAGTTCTTC.

The chain employs TRBV6-6 and TRBJ1-1; D remains ambiguous. V was clipped by 6 bases and J by 3 bases, with 8 bases between them. Looked up from germline, CDR1 is MNHNY and CDR2 is SVGAGI (reference sequence). CDR3 length: 12 residues. CDR3 DNA sequence: TGTGCCAGCAGCCCCCGGGACACTGAAGCTTTCTTT. It codes for CASSPRDTEAFF.

V gene TRBV19 combines with J gene TRBJ2-7; D is perhaps TRBD1 (5 bases). The CDR3 loop spans 13 amino acids. V gave up 5 bases and J gave up 2 bases, with 10 bases separating them. The germline V gene encodes CDR1 LNHDA and CDR2 SQIVND (reference sequence). DNA for the CDR3: TGTGCCAGTAGTGCCAGGGCACCCTACGAGCAGTACTTC. Translation gives CASSARAPYEQYF.

This sequence joins TRBV27 and TRBJ2-7; the D call may be TRBD1 or TRBD2 (5 bases each). Germline CDR1 reads MNHEY; CDR2 reads SMNVEV (reference sequence). Trimming left V 1 base short and J 4 bases short, with 5 bases between. This CDR3 is 12 amino acids long. The chain's CDR3 is CASSLWGYEQYF. CDR3 sequence (DNA): TGTGCCAGCAGTTTATGGGGGTACGAGCAGTACTTC.

The V and J genes are TRBV6-5 and TRBJ1-4; a possible D gene is TRBD1 (5 bases). Looked up from germline, CDR1 is MNHEY and CDR2 is SVGAGI. Trimming shortened V by 0 bases and J by 3 bases, and 8 bases separated the two germline ends. The CDR3 spans 15 residues. The CDR3 DNA is TGTGCCAGCAGTTACTCGGGGCAGGCTAATGAAAAACTGTTTTTT. Protein: CASSYSGQANEKLFF.